The 19 T cell receptor beta chains listed next were all sequenced from one sample in a study of blood T cell repertoires in COVID-19. Method: immunoSEQ multiplex PCR; TCRdb's copy keeps in-frame clones and lacks some. The table records about 400,000 clones, approximately 87% of them present only once. Input material: PBMCs or T cells enriched from blood (not recorded which). The receptors shown here come from a man aged 40-50 years in a cohort exposed to, infected with or recovered from COVID-19 (not recorded which).

This chain connects TRBV29-1 to TRBJ2-5, with 8 bases matching TRBD1. The CDR3 spans 14 residues. With V trimmed by 5 bases and J by 5 bases, 10 bases remained unmatched. Looked up from germline, CDR1 is SQVTM and CDR2 is ANQGSEA. CDR3 region: CSVLDRGYMETQYF. Here the CDR3 DNA reads TGCAGCGTTCTTGACAGGGGATACATGGAGACCCAGTACTTC.

The chain combines TRBV9 with TRBJ1-2, with unresolved D. V lost 0 bases and J lost 0, with 9 bases in between. The CDR3 is 15 amino acids. CDR1 is SGDLS, CDR2 YYNGEE, per germline. CDR3 DNA: TGTGCCAGCAGCGTAGACGGAGCTACTAACTATGGCTACACCTTC. This codes for CASSVDGATNYGYTF. Together with reference TRBV9 and TRBJ1-2, the CDR3 gives the full variable domain: DSGVTQTPKHLITATGQRVTLRCSPRSGDLSVYWYQQSLDQGLQFLIQYYNGEERAKGNILERFSAQQFPDLHSELNLSSLELGDSALYFCASSVDGATNYGYTFGSGTRLTVV.

The chain is built from TRBV14 and TRBJ1-2; possibly TRBD1 for D (6 bases). There are 15 residues in the CDR3. V was clipped by 0 bases and J by 4 bases, with 12 bases between them. CDR1 SGHDN and CDR2 FVKESK come from the germline V gene. In DNA, the CDR3 is TGTGCCAGCAGCCAAGAGGGGGCCCCCTTCTATGGCTACACCTTC. It yields the protein CASSQEGAPFYGYTF. Variable domain in full (rest from reference TRBV14 and TRBJ1-2): EAGVTQFPSHSVIEKGQTVTLRCDPISGHDNLYWYRRVMGKEIKFLLHFVKESKQDESGMPNNRFLAERTGGTYSTLKVQPAELEDSGVYFCASSQEGAPFYGYTFGSGTRLTVV.

This rearrangement joins TRBV7-9 to TRBJ2-7; 9 nucleotides line up with TRBD1. This CDR3 is built from 16 residues. CDR1 is SEHNR, CDR2 FQNEAQ, per germline (reference sequence). The junction had 5 bases not matched to a gene; V was cut back by 1 base and J by 1 base. In DNA, the CDR3 is TGTGCCAGCAGCTTAGGGGGACAGGGTGGATCCTACGAGCAGTACTTC. Protein sequence: CASSLGGQGGSYEQYF.

The CDR3 spells CASSYSQGQGFRGYTF. The CDR3 coding sequence is TGTGCCAGCAGTTACTCACAAGGACAGGGTTTTCGGGGCTACACCTTC. V and J are TRBV6-5 and TRBJ1-2, with 8 bases aligning to TRBD1. V lost 0 bases to trimming and J lost 8 bases; unmatched junction nucleotides: 11. Per germline, CDR1 MNHEY and CDR2 SVGAGI. This CDR3 spans 16 amino acids.

The CDR3 DNA follows: TGTGCCAGCAGTGAGGGAGTCCCTAGCAATGAGCAGTTCTTC. Translated, it gives CASSEGVPSNEQFF. The chain employs TRBV2 and TRBJ2-1; D is possibly TRBD2 (5 bases). The CDR3 runs to 14 residues. V was clipped by 3 bases and J by 6 bases, with 12 bases between them. The germline gives CDR1 SNHLY, CDR2 FYNNEI.

The chain couples TRBV6-4 to TRBJ1-4, with 9 positions matching TRBD1. The CDR3 length is 14 residues. The ends lost 7 bases at V and 9 bases at J; junction bases unmatched: 9. Germline V gene sequence: CDR1 MRHNA, CDR2 SNTAGT. The CDR3 DNA reads as TGTGCCAGCAACATGGGACAGGGAATGAAAAAACTGTTTTTT. This encodes CASNMGQGMKKLFF.

V usage is TRBV29-1 and J usage is TRBJ1-5, with no clear D. Germline loops: CDR1 SQVTM, CDR2 ANQGSEA. Trimming shortened V by 6 bases and J by 3 bases, and 12 bases separated the two germline ends. This CDR3 has 13 amino acids. CDR3 amino acids: CSVLDGNNQPQHF. The CDR3 DNA is TGCAGCGTCCTAGACGGAAACAATCAGCCCCAGCATTTT.

The chain uses TRBV21-1 and TRBJ2-7; the table's D call TRBD1 went unverified against the DNA. TRBV21-1 is tagged as a pseudogene. The CDR3 length is 14 residues. DNA for the CDR3: TGTGCCAGCAGCACACAGGGGGTTCCCTACGAGCAGTACTTC. It codes for CASSTQGVPYEQYF.

This rearrangement joins TRBV6-1 to TRBJ2-5; D perhaps matches TRBD2 (6 bases). V was shortened by 1 base and J by 4 bases, with 13 bases between the two germline ends. Germline values: CDR1 MNHNS, CDR2 SASEGT. The CDR3 loop spans 15 amino acids. The CDR3 DNA sequence: TGTGCCAGCAGTGAAGAGCTGGGGCGGGGAGAGACCCAGTACTTC. This encodes CASSEELGRGETQYF.

The CDR3 sequence is CASSQEYRANTEAFF. CDR3 nucleotide sequence: TGTGCCAGCAGCCAAGAGTACAGGGCGAACACTGAAGCTTTCTTT. The chain employs TRBV3-1 (or the pseudogene TRBV3-2) and TRBJ1-1, with D maybe TRBD1 (6 bases). With 0 bases removed from V and 1 base from J, the gap between germline ends came to 9 bases. The CDR3 totals 15 residues. Germline V gene data show CDR1 as LGHDT and CDR2 as YNNKEL (reference sequence).

The chain combines TRBV7-2 with TRBJ2-1; D is unresolved. The CDR3 is 11 residues long. Germline lookup yields CDR1 SGHTA and CDR2 FQGNSA. V was trimmed by 6 bases and J by 7 bases, leaving 7 bases between them. The CDR3 spells CASSFQNEQFF. DNA for the CDR3: TGTGCCAGCAGTTTCCAGAATGAGCAGTTCTTC.

Written as DNA, the CDR3 is TGTGCCAGCAGCTTAGTTCTAGCGAGCTCCTACAATGAGCAGTTCTTC. This encodes CASSLVLASSYNEQFF. V and J are TRBV11-3 and TRBJ2-1; D is possibly TRBD2 (6 bases). The CDR3 is 16 amino acids. Per germline, CDR1 SGHNT and CDR2 YENEEA. V lost 1 base and J lost 0, with 10 bases in between.

The CDR3 nucleotides are TGTGCCAGCAGCCACGGGACAGGGAGCAATCAGCCCCAGCATTTT. Translated: CASSHGTGSNQPQHF. The chain recombines TRBV7-9 with TRBJ1-5; 9 positions agree with TRBD1. The germline CDR1 and CDR2 sequences are SEHNR and FQNEAQ (reference sequence). This CDR3 spans 15 amino acids. Trimming removed 5 bases from V and 1 base from J; junction bases left unmatched: 3. Combining the CDR3 with reference TRBV7-9 and TRBJ1-5 gives the whole variable domain DTGVSQNPRHKITKRGQNVTFRCDPISEHNRLYWYRQTLGQGPEFLTYFQNEAQLEKSRLLSDRFSAERPKGSFSTLEIQRTEQGDSAMYLCASSHGTGSNQPQHFGDGTRLSIL.

The chain is built from TRBV7-2 and TRBJ2-3; 14 bases agree with TRBD2. Germline V CDR1 and CDR2: SGHTA, FQGNSA. The J segment lost 0 bases and the V segment lost 5 bases, leaving 10 bases of the junction unmatched. The CDR3 has 19 residues. CDR3 coding DNA: TGTGCCAGCAGCACCCAGACTAGCGGGAGGGCTGGAAGCACAGATACGCAGTATTTT. This translates into CASSTQTSGRAGSTDTQYF.

The chain links TRBV9 to TRBJ1-2; D may be TRBD1 (6 bases). Trimming cost V 7 bases and J 2 bases, with 15 bases left between them. Germline V gives CDR1 SGDLS, CDR2 YYNGEE. This CDR3 spans 14 amino acids. This CDR3 is CASQSTGTNYGYTF. The CDR3 nucleotides read TGTGCCAGCCAGTCAACCGGGACAAACTATGGCTACACCTTC. Together with reference TRBV9 and TRBJ1-2, the CDR3 gives the full variable domain: DSGVTQTPKHLITATGQRVTLRCSPRSGDLSVYWYQQSLDQGLQFLIQYYNGEERAKGNILERFSAQQFPDLHSELNLSSLELGDSALYFCASQSTGTNYGYTFGSGTRLTVV.

The J gene is TRBJ2-7, the V gene TRBV27; 8 positions match TRBD2. The CDR3 consists of 18 residues. CDR1 MNHEY and CDR2 SMNVEV come from the germline V gene (reference sequence). With 6 bases clipped from V and 0 bases from J, the junction kept 16 bases outside the gene matches. CDR3 nucleotides: TGTGCCAGCAGGGAGGGACGGTGGGAGCGGGAGAGCTCCTACGAGCAGTACTTC. Its translation: CASREGRWERESSYEQYF.

The chain has TRBV18 and TRBJ2-7, with TRBD2 as a possible D gene (6 bases). The CDR3 has 14 amino acids. V gave up 4 bases and J gave up 4 bases, with 14 bases separating them. Germline values: CDR1 KGHSH, CDR2 LQKENI. CDR3 sequence: CASSLKGGIYEQYF. The CDR3 DNA reads as TGTGCCAGCTCACTCAAGGGAGGCATTTACGAGCAGTACTTC.

This chain joins TRBV9 and TRBJ1-6; 9 nucleotides match TRBD1. Losses at the gene ends were 4 bases for V and 10 bases for J; bases not matched to a gene: 12. This CDR3 is built from 16 residues. Germline loops: CDR1 SGDLS, CDR2 YYNGEE. The CDR3 loop reads CASSPRPGTGSSPLHF. The CDR3 DNA sequence: TGTGCCAGCAGCCCTCGTCCCGGGACAGGGTCCTCACCCCTCCACTTT.